What follows are 4 T cell receptor beta chains derived from one specimen sequenced in a study of blood T cell repertoires in COVID-19. Measured with immunoSEQ multiplex PCR; TCRdb has only the in-frame clones, and not every one. The sample carries about 480,000 clones, about 87% recorded once. Sequencing input: peripheral blood. These receptors came from a woman aged 45-59 years with COVID-19, enrolled during active disease.

The chain is built from TRBV2 and TRBJ2-7; weak D call: TRBD1 (5 bases). The CDR3 runs to 14 residues. Germline CDR1 reads SNHLY; CDR2 reads FYNNEI. Trimming took 3 bases from V and 10 from J, leaving 19 bases between them. As DNA, the CDR3 is TGTGCCAGCAGTGATCCCCCTACAGGAACGAACCAGTACTTC. Translation: CASSDPPTGTNQYF. Full variable domain (missing parts from reference TRBV2 and TRBJ2-7): EPEVTQTPSHQVTQMGQEVILRCVPISNHLYFYWYRQILGQKVEFLVSFYNNEISEKSEIFDDQFSVERPDGSNFTLKIRSTKLEDSAMYFCASSDPPTGTNQYFGPGTRLTVT.

The chain joins TRBV6-5 to TRBJ1-6, with 10 bases identical to TRBD1. The germline CDR1 and CDR2 sequences are MNHEY and SVGAGI. There are 14 residues in the CDR3. Trimming cost V 2 bases and J 10 bases; bases outside gene matches: 2. The CDR3 nucleotides are TGTGCCAGCAGTTACGGACAGGGGGAATCACCCCTCCACTTT. This encodes CASSYGQGESPLHF.

This clone was counted a few times. V and J are TRBV6-5 and TRBJ2-2, with 10 bases matching TRBD2. This CDR3 is built from 14 residues. Germline V CDR1 and CDR2: MNHEY, SVGAGI. V lost 3 bases and J lost 6; bases outside the gene matches: 1. CDR3 coding DNA: TGTGCCAGCAGTTATGGGACTAGCGCCGGGGAGCTGTTTTTT. Amino acids: CASSYGTSAGELFF.

The genes are TRBV6-5 and TRBJ2-3, with D possibly matching TRBD1 (6 bases). The CDR3 length is 14 residues. The V gene's germline CDR1 is MNHEY and CDR2 SVGAGI. Trimming stripped 4 bases from V and 6 bases from J, with 14 bases between. CDR3 sequence: CASSSQTGYDTQYF. The CDR3 DNA is TGTGCCAGCAGTTCACAAACAGGGTACGATACGCAGTATTTT.